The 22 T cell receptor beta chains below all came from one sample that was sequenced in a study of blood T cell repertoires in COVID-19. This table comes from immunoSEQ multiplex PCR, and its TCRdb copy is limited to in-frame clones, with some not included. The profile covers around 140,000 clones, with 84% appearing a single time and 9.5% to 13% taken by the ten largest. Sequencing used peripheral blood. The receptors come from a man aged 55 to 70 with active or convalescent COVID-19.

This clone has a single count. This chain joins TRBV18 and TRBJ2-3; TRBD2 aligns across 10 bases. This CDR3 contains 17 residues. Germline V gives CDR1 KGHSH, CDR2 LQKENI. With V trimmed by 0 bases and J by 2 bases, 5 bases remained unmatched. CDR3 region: CASSPPRLAGVTDTQYF. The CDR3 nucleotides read TGTGCCAGCTCACCACCCCGGCTAGCGGGGGTCACAGATACGCAGTATTTT.

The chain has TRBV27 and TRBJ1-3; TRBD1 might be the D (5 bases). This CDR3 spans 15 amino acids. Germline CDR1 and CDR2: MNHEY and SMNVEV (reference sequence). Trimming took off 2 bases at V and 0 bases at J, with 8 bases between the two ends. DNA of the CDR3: TGTGCCAGCAGTTTACGACAGCCCTCTGGAAACACCATATATTTT. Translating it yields CASSLRQPSGNTIYF.

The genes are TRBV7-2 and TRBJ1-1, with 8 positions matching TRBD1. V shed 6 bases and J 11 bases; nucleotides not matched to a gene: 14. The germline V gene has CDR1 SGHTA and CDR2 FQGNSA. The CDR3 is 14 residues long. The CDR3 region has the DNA TGTGCCAGCAGGGACTGGACAGGGCTCGTTAATGCTTTCTTT. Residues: CASRDWTGLVNAFF.

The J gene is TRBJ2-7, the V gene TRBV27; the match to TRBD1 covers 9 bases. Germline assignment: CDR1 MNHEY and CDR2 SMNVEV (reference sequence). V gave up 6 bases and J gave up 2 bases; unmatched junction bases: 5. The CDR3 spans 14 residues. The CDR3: CASRLTGGTYEQYF. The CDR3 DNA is TGTGCCAGCAGGCTGACAGGGGGAACCTACGAGCAGTACTTC.

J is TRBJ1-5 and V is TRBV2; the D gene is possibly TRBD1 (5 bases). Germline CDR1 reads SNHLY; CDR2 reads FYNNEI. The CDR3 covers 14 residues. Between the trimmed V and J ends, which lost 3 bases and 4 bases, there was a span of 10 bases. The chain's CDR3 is CASSDRQGNQPQHF. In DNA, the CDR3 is TGTGCCAGCAGTGACAGGCAGGGAAATCAGCCCCAGCATTTT.

The DNA of the CDR3 is TGTGCCAGTAGTATGGGCAGACGAGAGACCCAGTACTTC. Residues: CASSMGRRETQYF. This chain uses TRBV19 with TRBJ2-5; D call uncertain. The CDR3 consists of 13 residues. CDR1 and CDR2 from the germline V gene are LNHDA and SQIVND (reference sequence). V lost 3 bases and J lost 4, with 9 bases in between.

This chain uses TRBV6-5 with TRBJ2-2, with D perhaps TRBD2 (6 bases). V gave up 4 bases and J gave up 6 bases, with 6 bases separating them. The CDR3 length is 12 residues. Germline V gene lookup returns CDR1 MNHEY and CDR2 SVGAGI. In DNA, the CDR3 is TGTGCCAGCAGTTGGGGGGCCGGGGAGCTGTTTTTT. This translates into CASSWGAGELFF.

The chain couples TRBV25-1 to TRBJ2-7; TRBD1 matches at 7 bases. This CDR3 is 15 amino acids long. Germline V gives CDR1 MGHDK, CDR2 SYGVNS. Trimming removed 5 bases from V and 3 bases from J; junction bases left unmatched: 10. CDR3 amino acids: CASSNTGELNYEQYF. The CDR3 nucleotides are TGTGCCAGCAGTAATACAGGGGAGCTGAACTACGAGCAGTACTTC.

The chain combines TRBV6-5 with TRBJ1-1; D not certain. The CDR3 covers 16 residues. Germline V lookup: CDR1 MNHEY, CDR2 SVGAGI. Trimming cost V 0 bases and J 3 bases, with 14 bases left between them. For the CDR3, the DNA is TGTGCCAGCAGTTACTCAGGATTCCAAGCGGACACTGAAGCTTTCTTT. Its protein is CASSYSGFQADTEAFF.

The CDR3 nucleotides are TGTGCCAGCAGTGAGGGGGGCTCCTATAATTCACCCCTCCACTTT. It codes for CASSEGGSYNSPLHF. The chain couples TRBV6-4 to TRBJ1-6, with a weak D call TRBD1 (5 bases). Germline V gives CDR1 MRHNA, CDR2 SNTAGT. The V gene lost 3 bases and the J gene lost 0 bases, with 6 bases spanning the gap. CDR3 size: 15 residues.

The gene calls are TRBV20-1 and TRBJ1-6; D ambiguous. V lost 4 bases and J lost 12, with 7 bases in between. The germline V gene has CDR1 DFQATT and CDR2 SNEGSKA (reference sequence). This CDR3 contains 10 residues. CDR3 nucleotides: TGCAGTGCTACGACGGGACCCCTCCACTTT. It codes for CSATTGPLHF.

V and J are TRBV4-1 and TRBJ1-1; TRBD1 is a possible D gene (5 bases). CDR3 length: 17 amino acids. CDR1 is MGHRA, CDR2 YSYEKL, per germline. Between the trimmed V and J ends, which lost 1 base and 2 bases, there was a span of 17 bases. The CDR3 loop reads CASSQVQGTGYNTEAFF. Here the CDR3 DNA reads TGCGCCAGCAGCCAAGTCCAAGGGACTGGATACAACACTGAAGCTTTCTTT.

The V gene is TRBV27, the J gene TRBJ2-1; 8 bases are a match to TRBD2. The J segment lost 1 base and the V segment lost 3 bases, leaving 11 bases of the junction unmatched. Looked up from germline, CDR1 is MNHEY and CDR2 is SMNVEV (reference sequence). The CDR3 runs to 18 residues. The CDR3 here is CASSFIRATSASYNEQFF. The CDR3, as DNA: TGTGCCAGCAGTTTCATACGTGCGACTAGCGCTTCCTACAATGAGCAGTTCTTC.

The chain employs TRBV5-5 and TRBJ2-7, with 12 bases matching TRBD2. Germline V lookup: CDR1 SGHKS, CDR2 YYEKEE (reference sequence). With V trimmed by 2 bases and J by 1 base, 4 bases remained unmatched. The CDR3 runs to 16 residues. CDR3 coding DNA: TGTGCCAGCAGCTTTGGACTAGCGGGATCATCCTACGAGCAGTACGTC. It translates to CASSFGLAGSSYEQYV.

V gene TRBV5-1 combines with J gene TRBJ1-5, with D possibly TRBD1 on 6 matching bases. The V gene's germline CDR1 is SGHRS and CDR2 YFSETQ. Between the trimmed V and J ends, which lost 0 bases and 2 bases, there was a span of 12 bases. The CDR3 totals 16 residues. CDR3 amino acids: CASSLEGGTGNQPQHF. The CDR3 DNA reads TGCGCCAGCAGCTTGGAAGGGGGTACGGGCAATCAGCCCCAGCATTTT.

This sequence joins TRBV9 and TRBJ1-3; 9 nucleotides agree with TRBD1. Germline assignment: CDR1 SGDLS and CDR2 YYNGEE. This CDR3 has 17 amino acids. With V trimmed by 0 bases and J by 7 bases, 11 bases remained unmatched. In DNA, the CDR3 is TGTGCCAGCAGCGTAGCTCCCCCCGGGACAGGGAGCAACACCATATATTTT. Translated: CASSVAPPGTGSNTIYF. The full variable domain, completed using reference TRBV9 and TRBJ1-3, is DSGVTQTPKHLITATGQRVTLRCSPRSGDLSVYWYQQSLDQGLQFLIQYYNGEERAKGNILERFSAQQFPDLHSELNLSSLELGDSALYFCASSVAPPGTGSNTIYFGEGSWLTVV.

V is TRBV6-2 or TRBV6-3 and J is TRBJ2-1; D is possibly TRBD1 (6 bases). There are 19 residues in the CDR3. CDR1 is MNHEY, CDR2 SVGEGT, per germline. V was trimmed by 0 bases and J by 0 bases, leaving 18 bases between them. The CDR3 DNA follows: TGTGCCAGCAGTTACTCTACCCCAGTACAGGGCTTCTCCTACAATGAGCAGTTCTTC. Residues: CASSYSTPVQGFSYNEQFF.

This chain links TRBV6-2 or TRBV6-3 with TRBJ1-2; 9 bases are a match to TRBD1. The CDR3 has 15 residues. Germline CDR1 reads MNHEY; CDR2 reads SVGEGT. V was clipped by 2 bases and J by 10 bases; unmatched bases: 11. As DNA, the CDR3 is TGTGCCAGCAGTTACGCAGGCGGGGGACAGGGAGACTACACCTTC. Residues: CASSYAGGGQGDYTF.

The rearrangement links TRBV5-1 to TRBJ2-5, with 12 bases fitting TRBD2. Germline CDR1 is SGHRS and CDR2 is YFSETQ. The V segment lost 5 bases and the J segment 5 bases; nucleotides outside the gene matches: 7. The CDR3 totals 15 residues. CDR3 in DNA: TGCGCCAGCAGTAGATCTAGCGGGGGGGCGGAGACCCAGTACTTC. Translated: CASSRSSGGAETQYF. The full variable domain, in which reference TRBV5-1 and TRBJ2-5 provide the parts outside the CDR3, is KAGVTQTPRYLIKTRGQQVTLSCSPISGHRSVSWYQQTPGQGLQFLFEYFSETQRNKGNFPGRFSGRQFSNSRSEMNVSTLELGDSALYLCASSRSSGGAETQYFGPGTRLLVL.

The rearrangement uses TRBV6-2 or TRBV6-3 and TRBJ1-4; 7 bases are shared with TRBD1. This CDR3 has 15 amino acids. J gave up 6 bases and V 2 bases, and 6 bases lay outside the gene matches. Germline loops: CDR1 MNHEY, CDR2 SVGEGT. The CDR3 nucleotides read TGTGCCAGCAGTTACCCCCGGACAGGTGATGAAAAACTGTTTTTT. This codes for CASSYPRTGDEKLFF.

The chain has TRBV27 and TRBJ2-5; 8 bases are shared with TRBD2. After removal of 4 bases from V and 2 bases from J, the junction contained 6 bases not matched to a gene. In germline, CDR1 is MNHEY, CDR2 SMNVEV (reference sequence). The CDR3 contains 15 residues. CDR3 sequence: CASSWGSGTQETQYF. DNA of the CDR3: TGTGCCAGCAGTTGGGGTAGCGGGACTCAAGAGACCCAGTACTTC.

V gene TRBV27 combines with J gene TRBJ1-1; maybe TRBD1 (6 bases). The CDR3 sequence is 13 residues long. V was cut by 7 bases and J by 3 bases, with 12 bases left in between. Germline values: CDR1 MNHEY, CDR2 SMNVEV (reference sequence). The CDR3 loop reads CASMDRQDTEAFF. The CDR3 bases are TGTGCCAGCATGGACAGACAGGACACTGAAGCTTTCTTT.